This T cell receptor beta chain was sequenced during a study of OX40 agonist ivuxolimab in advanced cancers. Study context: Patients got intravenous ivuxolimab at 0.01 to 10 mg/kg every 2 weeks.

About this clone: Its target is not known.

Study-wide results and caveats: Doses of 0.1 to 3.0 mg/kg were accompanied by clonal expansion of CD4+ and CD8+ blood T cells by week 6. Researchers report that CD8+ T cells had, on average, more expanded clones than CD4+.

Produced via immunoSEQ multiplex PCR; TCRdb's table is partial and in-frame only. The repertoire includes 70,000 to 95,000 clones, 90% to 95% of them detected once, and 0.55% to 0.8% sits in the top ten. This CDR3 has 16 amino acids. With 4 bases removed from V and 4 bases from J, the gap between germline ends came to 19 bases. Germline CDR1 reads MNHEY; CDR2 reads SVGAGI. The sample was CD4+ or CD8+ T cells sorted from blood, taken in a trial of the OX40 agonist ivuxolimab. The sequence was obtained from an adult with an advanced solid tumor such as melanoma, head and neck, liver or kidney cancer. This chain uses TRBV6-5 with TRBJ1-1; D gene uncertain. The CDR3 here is CASSCYAEGNVTEAFF. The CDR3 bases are TGTGCCAGCAGTTGCTACGCTGAGGGTAACGTCACTGAAGCTTTCTTT.